The TCR beta chain described here comes from a study of type 1 and type 2 diabetes patients. Background on the study: The cohort mixed type 1 diabetes, type 2 diabetes and nondiabetic donors.

Between the trimmed V and J ends, which lost 0 bases and 2 bases, there was a span of 7 bases. The germline gives CDR1 MNHEY, CDR2 SVGAGI. CDR3 size: 14 residues. PCR was run on genomic DNA. Amplification of the beta chain CDR3 used 30 forward and 13 reverse multiplex primers. TCRdb reprocessed the multiplex PCR reads with MiXCR, giving one entry per CDR3 protein. The sample yields 250,000 or so distinct CDR3 sequences, more than 45% seen once. The J gene is TRBJ2-5, the V gene TRBV6-5; D is unresolved. The sample was peripheral blood mononuclear cells (PBMCs). This clonotype originated in a man younger than 30 with type 2 diabetes. CDR3 amino acids: CASSYSELQETQYF. CDR3 nucleotides: TGTGCCAGCAGTTACTCTGAGTTGCAAGAGACCCAGTACTTC.